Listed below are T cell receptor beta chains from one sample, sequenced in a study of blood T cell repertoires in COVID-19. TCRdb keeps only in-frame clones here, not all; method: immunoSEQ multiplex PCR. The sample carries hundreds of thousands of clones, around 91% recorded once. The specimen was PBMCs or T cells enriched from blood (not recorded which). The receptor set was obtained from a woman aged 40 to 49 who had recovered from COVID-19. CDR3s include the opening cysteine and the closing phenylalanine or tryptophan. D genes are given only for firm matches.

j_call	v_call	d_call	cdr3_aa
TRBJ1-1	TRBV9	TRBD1	CASSVGQVKNTEAFF
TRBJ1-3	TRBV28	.	CASSQQVVASGNTIYF
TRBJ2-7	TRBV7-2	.	CASSLRTPPPHEQYF
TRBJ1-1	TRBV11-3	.	CASSFGGTGNTEAFF
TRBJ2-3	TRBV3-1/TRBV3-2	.	CASSQAGGQTSTDTQYF
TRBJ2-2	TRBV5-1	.	CASSPRQNTGELFF
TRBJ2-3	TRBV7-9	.	CASSPSRTADTQYF
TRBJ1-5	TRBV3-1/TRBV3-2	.	CASSLTGVNQPQHF
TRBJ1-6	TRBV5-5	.	CASSSGLGSYNSPLHF
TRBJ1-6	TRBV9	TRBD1	CASSSGQGNSPLHF
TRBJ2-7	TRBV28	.	CASSLRQAYEQYF
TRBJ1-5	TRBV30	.	CAWSDPFRGSNQPQHF
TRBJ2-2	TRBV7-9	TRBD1	CASSPRQGANTGELFF
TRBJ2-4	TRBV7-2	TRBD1	CASSLPTGGPKNIQYF
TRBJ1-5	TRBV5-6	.	CASSLQAAGNQPQHF
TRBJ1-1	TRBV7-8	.	CASSPGLGVNTEAFF
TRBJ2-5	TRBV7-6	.	CASSLGGGRTETQYF
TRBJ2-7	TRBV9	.	CASSPTGYEQYF
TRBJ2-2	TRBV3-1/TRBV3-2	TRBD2	CASSQWGLAGGINTGELFF
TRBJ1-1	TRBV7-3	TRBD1	CASRRTGALRAEAFF